These 26 T cell receptor beta chains originate from one sample sequenced in a study of blood T cell repertoires in COVID-19. The repertoire was sequenced with immunoSEQ multiplex PCR; TCRdb's copy has only in-frame clones and lacks some. Altogether some 530,000 clones are present, approximately 83% being singletons, with the ten largest covering about 3%. The sample taken for sequencing was peripheral blood. The source is a human donor in a cohort sampled during active COVID-19.

The rearrangement links TRBV3-1 (or the pseudogene TRBV3-2) to TRBJ2-1; D might be TRBD2 (6 bases). Looked up from germline, CDR1 is LGHDT and CDR2 is YNNKEL (reference sequence). V gave up 4 bases and J gave up 10 bases, with 20 bases separating them. The CDR3 is 15 amino acids. CDR3 loop: CASSRRDPSVGEQFF. The CDR3 DNA reads TGTGCCAGCAGCCGGCGGGACCCCAGTGTTGGGGAGCAGTTCTTC.

The V gene is TRBV2, the J gene TRBJ2-7; 14 nucleotides line up with TRBD2. Trimming cost V 4 bases and J 3 bases; bases outside gene matches: 2. The CDR3 is made up of 15 amino acids. The germline gives CDR1 SNHLY, CDR2 FYNNEI. CDR3 sequence: CASSVGTSGSYEQYF. For the CDR3, the DNA is TGTGCCAGCAGTGTCGGGACTAGCGGGAGCTACGAGCAGTACTTC.

The chain links TRBV4-2 to TRBJ1-4, with 7 bases fitting TRBD1. Losses at the gene ends were 5 bases for V and 6 bases for J; bases not matched to a gene: 12. The germline V gene encodes CDR1 LGHNA and CDR2 YNFKEQ. The CDR3 is 16 residues long. The CDR3 region has the DNA TGTGCCAGCAGCAACGAAATCGGACAGGAAGATGAAAAACTGTTTTTT. Residues: CASSNEIGQEDEKLFF.

The gene calls are TRBV29-1 and TRBJ1-3; D is unresolved. Per germline, CDR1 SQVTM and CDR2 ANQGSEA. V gave up 2 bases and J gave up 3 bases, with 14 bases separating them. CDR3 length equals 15 residues. The CDR3 region is CSVEPLDSFGNTIYF. CDR3 sequence (DNA): TGCAGCGTTGAACCTCTTGACTCCTTTGGAAACACCATATATTTT.

The V call is TRBV27, the J call TRBJ2-2; TRBD2 aligns across 15 bases. This CDR3 spans 19 amino acids. V shed 2 bases, J shed 3 bases, and the junction held 7 bases outside the gene matches. CDR1 MNHEY and CDR2 SMNVEV come from the germline V gene (reference sequence). The DNA of the CDR3 is TGTGCCAGCAGTTTACCGGGACTAGCGGGGGGAAGGCACACCGGGGAGCTGTTTTTT. Encoded protein: CASSLPGLAGGRHTGELFF.

This clone has more than one count but fewer than ten. The chain joins TRBV4-1 to TRBJ1-3; D is unresolved. V lost 0 bases, J lost 0 bases, and 9 bases lay in between. The CDR3 spans 16 residues. Germline V gene sequence: CDR1 MGHRA, CDR2 YSYEKL. This CDR3 is CASSQDITDSGNTIYF. CDR3 in DNA: TGCGCCAGCAGCCAAGATATTACAGACTCTGGAAACACCATATATTTT.

The chain recombines TRBV6-2 or TRBV6-3 with TRBJ2-7, with D possibly matching TRBD2 (5 bases). Germline-derived CDR1 and CDR2 are MNHEY and SVGEGT. Trimming cost V 4 bases and J 5 bases, with 18 bases left between them. The CDR3 totals 15 residues. The CDR3 loop reads CASSSDSFQGDEQYF. CDR3 bases: TGTGCCAGCAGTTCGGACTCGTTTCAAGGCGACGAGCAGTACTTC.

V is TRBV6-5 and J is TRBJ1-5; D is unclear. The CDR3 is made up of 14 amino acids. The germline gives CDR1 MNHEY, CDR2 SVGAGI. V lost 7 bases, J lost 6 bases, and 16 bases lay in between. This CDR3 reads CASKKSGEIQPQHF. Here the CDR3 DNA reads TGTGCCAGCAAGAAATCGGGAGAGATTCAGCCCCAGCATTTT.

The J gene is TRBJ1-3, the V gene TRBV5-1; D is possibly TRBD1 (5 bases). CDR1 SGHRS and CDR2 YFSETQ come from the germline V gene. The CDR3 has 17 residues. Trimming cost V 6 bases and J 3 bases, with 22 bases left between them. The CDR3, as DNA: TGCGCCAGCATGGGGTCCGCGCAGGGCCGTTTTGGAAACACCATATATTTT. This gives the protein CASMGSAQGRFGNTIYF.

The rearrangement links TRBV5-1 to TRBJ1-3; 8 bases line up with TRBD1. With V trimmed by 4 bases and J by 4 bases, 4 bases remained unmatched. CDR3 length: 14 amino acids. CDR1 SGHRS and CDR2 YFSETQ come from the germline V gene. The CDR3 protein is CASSTTGDGNTIYF. DNA for the CDR3: TGCGCCAGCAGCACGACAGGGGACGGAAACACCATATATTTT.

The chain carries TRBV27 and TRBJ2-1; the D is unclear. Germline V gene sequence: CDR1 MNHEY, CDR2 SMNVEV (reference sequence). Between the trimmed V and J ends, which lost 5 bases and 4 bases, there was a span of 3 bases. The CDR3 is 11 amino acids. CDR3 sequence (DNA): TGTGCCAGCAGTCAATACAATGAGCAGTTCTTC. Translated: CASSQYNEQFF.

The rearrangement links TRBV9 to TRBJ1-2; D not resolved. Trimming shortened V by 3 bases and J by 6 bases, and 9 bases separated the two germline ends. CDR1 is SGDLS and CDR2 is YYNGEE in the germline V gene. The CDR3 runs 12 residues. CDR3 sequence: CASSESQDGYTF. CDR3 DNA: TGTGCCAGCAGCGAGTCACAAGATGGCTACACCTTC.

The rearrangement links TRBV9 to TRBJ2-3, with D hard to call. The CDR3 has 13 amino acids. V was pared by 4 bases and J by 2 bases, with 8 bases between. Per germline, CDR1 SGDLS and CDR2 YYNGEE. Here the CDR3 reads CASSLSPTDTQYF. CDR3 DNA: TGTGCCAGCAGCCTTAGCCCCACAGATACGCAGTATTTT.

This clone was observed a few times. The chain couples TRBV10-2 to TRBJ1-5; D unresolved. Looked up from germline, CDR1 is WSHSY and CDR2 is SAAADI. V gave up 0 bases and J gave up 0 bases, with 6 bases separating them. The CDR3 contains 15 residues. The CDR3 loop is CASSESSYSNQPQHF. CDR3 in DNA: TGCGCCAGCAGTGAGTCTAGCTATAGCAATCAGCCCCAGCATTTT.

The chain is built from TRBV9 and TRBJ2-3; TRBD1 might be the D (5 bases). This CDR3 contains 15 residues. The germline V and J ends were trimmed by 4 bases and 0 bases, with 12 bases remaining between them. Germline CDR1 reads SGDLS; CDR2 reads YYNGEE. CDR3 bases: TGTGCCAGCAGCCGACAGCAAACTAGCACAGATACGCAGTATTTT. The encoded protein is CASSRQQTSTDTQYF. The full variable domain, in which reference TRBV9 and TRBJ2-3 provide the parts outside the CDR3, is DSGVTQTPKHLITATGQRVTLRCSPRSGDLSVYWYQQSLDQGLQFLIQYYNGEERAKGNILERFSAQQFPDLHSELNLSSLELGDSALYFCASSRQQTSTDTQYFGPGTRLTVL.

The chain carries TRBV6-1 and TRBJ2-5; TRBD2 might be the D (6 bases). Germline V gene data show CDR1 as MNHNS and CDR2 as SASEGT. The CDR3 has 15 residues. V was trimmed by 1 base and J by 0 bases, leaving 9 bases between them. The CDR3: CASSEGGTYQETQYF. CDR3 in DNA: TGTGCCAGCAGTGAAGGAGGGACTTACCAAGAGACCCAGTACTTC.

The V gene is TRBV9, the J gene TRBJ2-1, with D possibly matching TRBD2 (7 bases). Deletions cut 7 bases from V and 4 bases from J, with 12 bases between. CDR1 and CDR2 from the germline V gene are SGDLS and YYNGEE. The CDR3 is 13 amino acids. The CDR3 reads CASGGARYNEQFF. CDR3 nucleotides: TGTGCCAGCGGGGGGGCTAGATACAATGAGCAGTTCTTC.

The chain is built from TRBV11-2 and TRBJ2-3, with D maybe TRBD1 (6 bases). V was shortened by 5 bases and J by 4 bases, with 13 bases between the two germline ends. The CDR3 totals 14 residues. The germline CDR1 and CDR2 sequences are SGHAT and FQNNGV. The CDR3 sequence: CASSPTGSPDTQYF. In DNA, the CDR3 is TGTGCCAGCAGCCCAACAGGGTCCCCAGATACGCAGTATTTT.

The chain recombines TRBV11-2 with TRBJ2-7, with 9 bases identical to TRBD2. The CDR3 runs to 15 residues. V trimming: 5 bases; J trimming: 0 bases; junction bases outside the gene matches: 5. The germline V gene has CDR1 SGHAT and CDR2 FQNNGV. CDR3 sequence reads: CASSPRTSVSYEQYF. The CDR3 coding sequence is TGTGCCAGCAGCCCTCGGACTAGCGTCTCCTACGAGCAGTACTTC.

In the case of this clone: In the same sample, other DNA sequences code for this CDR3. For the CDR3, the DNA is TGTGCTAGTGGTTTGGGGCAGAACTATGGCTACACCTTC. This translates into CASGLGQNYGYTF. V usage is TRBV12-5 and J usage is TRBJ1-2; D remains unclear. Germline CDR1 is LGHNT and CDR2 is FRNRAP. The CDR3 extends over 13 amino acids. Between the trimmed V and J ends, which lost 1 base and 2 bases, there was a span of 5 bases.

This rearrangement joins TRBV6-1 to TRBJ2-1; 8 bases agree with TRBD2. The length of the CDR3 is 16 residues. Germline values: CDR1 MNHNS, CDR2 SASEGT. V was pared by 4 bases and J by 4 bases, with 9 bases of the junction left unmatched. The CDR3 reads CASSGRAAGEYNEQFF. CDR3 DNA: TGTGCCAGCAGTGGGCGAGCAGCGGGAGAATACAATGAGCAGTTCTTC.

The chain employs TRBV7-2 and TRBJ2-1; TRBD1 is a possible D gene (6 bases). From germline, CDR1 is SGHTA and CDR2 FQGNSA. The CDR3 has 17 residues. The germline V and J ends were trimmed by 4 bases and 10 bases, with 26 bases remaining between them. The CDR3, as DNA: TGTGCCAGCAGCTCTACCACAGGGCTCCGGGGACAAGGAGAGCAGTTCTTC. It translates to CASSSTTGLRGQGEQFF.

The chain couples TRBV7-2 to TRBJ2-2; D is perhaps TRBD2 (6 bases). Germline CDR1 reads SGHTA; CDR2 reads FQGNSA. The CDR3 is made up of 16 amino acids. V lost 1 base and J 0 bases, leaving 9 bases between the germline ends. CDR3 in DNA: TGTGCCAGCAGCTTAGGGAGGGGACCGAACACCGGGGAGCTGTTTTTT. It is translated as CASSLGRGPNTGELFF.

The chain links TRBV5-1 to TRBJ2-1, with D perhaps matching TRBD1 (6 bases). The CDR3 is made up of 14 amino acids. The germline V and J ends were trimmed by 0 bases and 4 bases, with 8 bases remaining between them. Germline V gene data show CDR1 as SGHRS and CDR2 as YFSETQ. The DNA for the CDR3 is TGCGCCAGCAGCTTGGGGGACATTTACAATGAGCAGTTCTTC. Protein sequence: CASSLGDIYNEQFF.

The count of this clone is one. This chain links TRBV7-2 with TRBJ2-1; 9 bases fit TRBD2. The CDR3 spans 15 residues. In germline, CDR1 is SGHTA, CDR2 FQGNSA. After removal of 3 bases from V and 8 bases from J, the junction contained 8 bases not matched to a gene. The CDR3 coding sequence is TGTGCCAGCAGCTTGAGGACTAGCGCTATACATGAGCAGTTCTTC. Its protein is CASSLRTSAIHEQFF.

The chain combines TRBV14 with TRBJ2-5, with 9 bases aligning to TRBD2. This CDR3 spans 16 amino acids. Germline CDR1 SGHDN, CDR2 FVKESK. V shed 1 base and J 9 bases; nucleotides not matched to a gene: 12. This chain's CDR3 is CASSQGWLAGPGSQYF. For the CDR3, the DNA is TGTGCCAGCAGCCAAGGATGGCTAGCGGGGCCGGGGTCCCAGTACTTC.